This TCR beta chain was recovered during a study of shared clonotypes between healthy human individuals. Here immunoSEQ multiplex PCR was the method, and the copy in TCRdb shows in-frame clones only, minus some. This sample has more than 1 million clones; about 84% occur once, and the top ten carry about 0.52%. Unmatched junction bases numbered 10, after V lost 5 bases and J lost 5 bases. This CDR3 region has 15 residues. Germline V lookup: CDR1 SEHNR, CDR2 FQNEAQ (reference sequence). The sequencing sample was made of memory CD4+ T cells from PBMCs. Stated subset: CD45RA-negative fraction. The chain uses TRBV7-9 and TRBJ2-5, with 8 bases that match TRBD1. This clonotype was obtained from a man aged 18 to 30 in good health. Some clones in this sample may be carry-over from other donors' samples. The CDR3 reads CASSVFRGRGETQYF. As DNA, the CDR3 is TGTGCCAGCAGCGTATTCAGGGGGCGCGGGGAGACCCAGTACTTC.